Below, 6 T cell receptor beta chains from the same sample are listed, as sequenced in a study of cytomegalovirus exposure and HLA in healthy donors. The PCR ran on 60 Vbeta and 13 Jbeta primers. The table came from immunoSEQ multiplex PCR; TCRdb's copy has only in-frame clones and leaves some out. The sample yields a few hundred thousand clones, about 80% seen once. The sequenced material came from PBMCs. The receptor set was obtained from a girl aged 2 to 10 in good health and CMV-seronegative.

J is TRBJ2-3 and V is TRBV30, with 8 bases lining up with TRBD2. Germline CDR1 GTSNPN, CDR2 SVGIG (reference sequence). The length of the CDR3 is 14 residues. V dropped 2 bases and J dropped 1; count of bases not matched to a gene: 2. CDR3 nucleotide sequence: TGTGCCTGGAGTTATAGCGGGGGCACAGATACGCAGTATTTT. Translation gives CAWSYSGGTDTQYF.

The rearrangement links TRBV14 to TRBJ2-3, with D uncertain. The length of the CDR3 is 14 residues. Germline CDR1 is SGHDN and CDR2 is FVKESK. V lost 6 bases and J lost 4, with 14 bases in between. CDR3 bases: TGTGCCAGCAGTCTCCAGCAGGTCGCAGATACGCAGTATTTT. Translated: CASSLQQVADTQYF.

The CDR3 region has the DNA TGCGCCAGCGGACTTGACTTACAGGGGTGGGCTGAAGCTTTCTTT. Translation gives CASGLDLQGWAEAFF. The J gene is TRBJ1-1, the V gene TRBV4-1; 7 bases line up with TRBD1. V dropped 8 bases and J dropped 6; count of bases not matched to a gene: 15. Germline CDR1 is MGHRA and CDR2 is YSYEKL. The CDR3 length is 15 residues.

This clone was detected only once. The chain couples TRBV28 to TRBJ1-1; D not certain. The germline V gene encodes CDR1 MDHEN and CDR2 SYDVKM. V lost 8 bases and J lost 3, with 10 bases in between. The CDR3 consists of 12 residues. Here the CDR3 reads CASEARHTEAFF. The CDR3 DNA reads as TGTGCCAGCGAAGCGCGGCACACTGAAGCTTTCTTT.

This clone has only one observation. The CDR3 DNA reads TGTGCCAGCAGTGAATACAGATCCTACGAGCAGTACTTC. This encodes CASSEYRSYEQYF. This sequence joins TRBV25-1 and TRBJ2-7, with unresolved D. The CDR3 has 13 residues. Looked up from germline, CDR1 is MGHDK and CDR2 is SYGVNS. Trimming pared 0 bases from V and 1 base from J, leaving 4 bases between.

The chain combines TRBV7-6 with TRBJ1-5, with 7 positions matching TRBD1. J lost 11 bases, V lost 5 bases, and 6 bases had no gene match. CDR1 and CDR2 from the germline V gene are SGHVS and FNYEAQ. The CDR3 spans 12 residues. CDR3 sequence reads: CASSDRDGTQHF. The CDR3 coding sequence is TGTGCCAGCAGCGACAGGGACGGGACCCAGCATTTT. The complete variable domain, with remaining parts taken from reference TRBV7-6 and TRBJ1-5, reads GAGVSQSPRYKVTKRGQDVALRCDPISGHVSLYWYRQALGQGPEFLTYFNYEAQQDKSGLPNDRFSAERPEGSISTLTIQRTEQRDSAMYRCASSDRDGTQHFGDGTRLSIL.